What follows is one T cell receptor beta chain and its context. Its matching antigen is unknown. This record comes from a study of T cell responses to AZD1222 COVID-19 vaccine. Regarding the study as a whole: Reports indicate that nearly half of spike-specific TCRs are directed at unmutated variant regions. Mostly white British, mostly female donors; authors suggested clonal diversity may be underestimated.

Generated by immunoSEQ multiplex PCR, the TCRdb table keeps only in-frame clones and is missing some. The sample has over 120,000 clones, over 85% seen once. The sequencing used peripheral blood, collected on day 0 of AZD1222 vaccination. This receptor was taken from an adult in good health.

The CDR3 loop reads CASSATQGVTDTQYF. The CDR3 DNA sequence: TGTGCCAGCAGCGCTACACAGGGGGTAACAGATACGCAGTATTTT. This chain links TRBV7-2 with TRBJ2-3; the match to TRBD1 covers 8 bases. The CDR3 runs 15 residues. The J segment lost 3 bases and the V segment lost 5 bases, leaving 7 bases of the junction unmatched. Germline lookup yields CDR1 SGHTA and CDR2 FQGNSA.